This is a list of T cell receptor beta chains from one sample in a study of shared clonotypes between healthy human individuals. Only in-frame clones appear in the TCRdb table, and some are missing; sequencing was by immunoSEQ multiplex PCR. This sample yields 2,500,000 or so clones, of which under 95% are seen a single time; 0.35% to 0.45% belongs to the top ten. Material: naive CD4+ T cells from PBMCs. The receptors were sampled from a man aged 18-30 years in good health. Some clones in this sample may be carry-over from other donors' samples. CDR3s include the opening cysteine and the closing phenylalanine or tryptophan. A D gene is named only where the DNA matches it firmly. Size is omitted from some rows. Given values are once, few, many or a class for expanded clones.

>TRBJ2-1|.|TRBD2|16|TRBV27
CASTPGTSGPWGEQFF
TGTGCCAGCACCCCCGGGACTAGCGGACCATGGGGGGAGCAGTTCTTC
>TRBJ2-3|.|TRBD1|16|TRBV7-2
CASSPGYGTGADTQYF
TGTGCCAGCAGCCCGGGTTACGGGACAGGGGCAGATACGCAGTATTTT
>TRBJ1-2|.|.|14|TRBV7-9
CASSFSQSRYGYTF
TGTGCCAGCAGCTTTAGCCAATCGAGGTATGGCTACACCTTC
>TRBJ1-5|.|.|15|TRBV6-1
CASHQGPRAYQPQHF
TGTGCCTCCCACCAAGGCCCCCGCGCTTATCAGCCCCAGCATTTT
>TRBJ2-7|few|.|12|TRBV5-1
CASSLTQNEQYF
TGCGCCAGCAGCTTGACCCAGAACGAGCAGTACTTC
>TRBJ2-7|.|TRBD1|18|TRBV4-2
CASSQDYDPGQGAYEQYF
TGTGCCAGCAGCCAAGACTATGACCCGGGACAGGGTGCCTACGAGCAGTACTTC
>TRBJ1-5|.|.|16|TRBV6-1
CASSEYQSGGIQPQHF
TGTGCCAGCAGTGAATATCAAAGCGGGGGCATTCAGCCCCAGCATTTT
>TRBJ2-2|.|.|12|TRBV5-4
CASSSKAGELFF
TGTGCCAGCAGCTCCAAGGCCGGGGAGCTGTTTTTT
>TRBJ2-7|few|TRBD1|16|TRBV5-1
CASSPRSGTGSHEQYF
TGCGCCAGCAGCCCAAGATCCGGGACAGGGAGCCACGAGCAGTACTTC
>TRBJ2-1|.|TRBD2|15|TRBV9
CASSGRLAGVHEQFF
TGTGCCAGCAGCGGCCGTCTAGCGGGAGTACATGAGCAGTTCTTC
>TRBJ2-7|.|TRBD1|17|TRBV23-1
CASSSRQGLGDSYEQYF
TGCGCCAGCAGTTCTAGACAGGGCCTGGGGGACTCCTACGAGCAGTACTTC
>TRBJ2-1|.|.|14|TRBV29-1
CSVEGRGAPNEQFF
TGCAGCGTTGAAGGGCGCGGGGCCCCGAATGAGCAGTTCTTC
>TRBJ1-5|.|.|15|TRBV2
CASSVGFSSNQPQHF
TGTGCCAGCAGTGTCGGCTTTAGTTCCAATCAGCCCCAGCATTTT
>TRBJ2-7|.|TRBD2|14|TRBV5-1
CASSIAGAGDEQYF
TGCGCCAGCAGCATAGCGGGAGCGGGGGACGAGCAGTACTTC
>TRBJ2-3|.|.|13|TRBV29-1
CSVRTGSTDTQYF
TGCAGCGTGAGGACGGGAAGCACAGATACGCAGTATTTT
>TRBJ2-1|.|TRBD2|16|TRBV7-9
CASSAQREEWNNEQFF
TGTGCCAGCAGCGCACAGCGGGAGGAGTGGAACAATGAGCAGTTCTTC
>TRBJ2-3|.|.|10|TRBV20-1
CSAPANTQYF
TGCAGTGCCCCCGCAAATACGCAGTATTTT
>TRBJ2-3|.|.|14|TRBV5-1
CASSLQGLADTQYF
TGCGCCAGCAGCTTGCAGGGGTTGGCAGATACGCAGTATTTT
>TRBJ1-1|.|.|13|TRBV7-9
CASSPLRETEAFF
TGTGCCAGCAGCCCCCTCCGCGAGACTGAAGCTTTCTTT
>TRBJ2-7|.|.|14|TRBV5-1
CASSPGGFNYEQYF
TGCGCCAGCAGCCCCGGGGGATTTAACTACGAGCAGTACTTC
>TRBJ2-7|.|.|14|TRBV27
CASRRGAATYEQYF
TGTGCCAGCCGCCGTGGGGCAGCCACCTACGAGCAGTACTTC
>TRBJ2-1|.|.|15|TRBV11-3
CASSLDHAPYNEQFF
TGTGCCAGCAGCTTAGATCACGCCCCTTACAATGAGCAGTTCTTC
>TRBJ1-4|.|.|15|TRBV6-5
CASSRQWAMSEKLFF
TGTGCCAGCAGCCGACAATGGGCTATGTCTGAAAAACTGTTTTTT
>TRBJ2-7|.|.|13|TRBV15
CATSRVGNYEQYF
TGTGCCACCAGCAGAGTTGGCAACTACGAGCAGTACTTC
>TRBJ2-5|.|TRBD1|14|TRBV5-4
CASSGRDRQETQYF
TGTGCCAGCAGCGGGCGGGACAGGCAAGAGACCCAGTACTTC
>TRBJ2-6|.|.|18|TRBV5-4
CASSLDRVRTSGANVLTF
TGTGCCAGCAGCTTGGACAGGGTGAGGACCTCTGGGGCCAACGTCCTGACTTTC
>TRBJ2-1|.|TRBD1|16|TRBV5-4
CASSPRGTPSYNEQFF
TGTGCCAGCAGCCCCAGGGGGACCCCCTCCTACAATGAGCAGTTCTTC
>TRBJ1-6|.|TRBD1|14|TRBV6-5
CASSYDRDHPPLHF
TGTGCCAGCAGTTACGACAGGGATCATCCACCCCTCCACTTT
>TRBJ2-7|.|TRBD1|13|TRBV28
CASSLDRYTEQYF
TGTGCCAGCAGTTTGGACAGGTATACCGAGCAGTACTTC
>TRBJ2-7|.|TRBD2|16|TRBV9
CASSEGLAGAPYEQYF
TGTGCCAGCAGCGAGGGACTAGCGGGAGCCCCCTACGAGCAGTACTTC
>TRBJ2-1|.|.|13|TRBV11-3
CASGFGVYNEQFF
TGTGCCAGCGGTTTCGGGGTCTACAATGAGCAGTTCTTC
>TRBJ2-5|.|TRBD2|14|TRBV7-2
CASSRSGTQETQYF
TGTGCCAGCAGCCGTAGCGGGACCCAAGAGACCCAGTACTTC
>TRBJ1-1|.|.|15|TRBV5-1
CASTHLGGTNTEAFF
TGCGCCAGCACCCACCTGGGCGGGACGAACACTGAAGCTTTCTTT
>TRBJ2-2|.|.|13|TRBV30
CAWSPSRPGELFF
TGTGCCTGGAGTCCCAGTCGGCCCGGGGAGCTGTTTTTT
>TRBJ2-5|.|.|12|TRBV6-6
CASSRGAETQYF
TGTGCCAGCAGCCGGGGGGCAGAGACCCAGTACTTC
>TRBJ2-5|.|.|13|TRBV5-4
CASSLVSSASQYF
TGTGCCAGCAGCTTGGTATCGTCAGCCTCCCAGTACTTC
>TRBJ2-7|.|.|13|TRBV6-5
CASSRTVPHEQYF
TGTGCCAGCAGCCGGACAGTACCCCACGAGCAGTACTTC
>TRBJ1-4|.|.|15|TRBV5-1
CASSLAGTPNEKLFF
TGCGCCAGCAGTCTAGCCGGGACCCCTAATGAAAAACTGTTTTTT
>TRBJ2-7|.|TRBD1|15|TRBV6-5
CASSYWGTGEYEQYF
TGTGCCAGCAGTTACTGGGGGACAGGTGAATACGAGCAGTACTTC